This T cell receptor (beta chain) was obtained from a study of metastatic and nonmetastatic thyroid tumors. Through MiXCR, TCRdb re-clonotyped the PCR reads. The sample lists around 34,000 clones, roughly a fifth seen once, with around 8.5% in the top ten. This clone was detected ten times or more. Germline V lookup: CDR1 SGHAT, CDR2 FQDESV (reference sequence). Trimming took off 0 bases at V and 4 bases at J, with 15 bases between the two ends. This CDR3 is built from 16 residues. No treatment had been given to any patient before thyroid surgery. The clonotype originates from a female donor with papillary thyroid cancer or a benign thyroid nodule (not recorded which). Some clones in this sample may be carry-over from other donors' samples. Input material: blood. The gene calls are TRBV11-1 and TRBJ1-1; a possible D gene is TRBD1 (5 bases). The chain's CDR3 is CASSLAVSGDPTEAFF. The CDR3 region has the DNA TGTGCCAGCAGCTTAGCCGTGTCGGGGGATCCCACTGAAGCTTTCTTT.